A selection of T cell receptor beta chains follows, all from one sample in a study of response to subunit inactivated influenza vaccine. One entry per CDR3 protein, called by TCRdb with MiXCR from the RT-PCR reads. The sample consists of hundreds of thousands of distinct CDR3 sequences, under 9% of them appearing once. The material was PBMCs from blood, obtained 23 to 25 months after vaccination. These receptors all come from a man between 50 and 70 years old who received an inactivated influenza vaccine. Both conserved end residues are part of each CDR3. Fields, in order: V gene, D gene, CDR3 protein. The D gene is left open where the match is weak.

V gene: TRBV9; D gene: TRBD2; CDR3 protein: CASSVEASGGEQYF
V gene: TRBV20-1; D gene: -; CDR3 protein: CSANLAGPSYNEQFF
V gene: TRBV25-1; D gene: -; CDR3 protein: CASSGLKSSYNEQFF
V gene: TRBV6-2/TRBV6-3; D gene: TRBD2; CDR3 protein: CASSYVGLAVARDEQYF
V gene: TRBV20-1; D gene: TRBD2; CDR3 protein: CSAFLRGSGTAGAKNIQYF
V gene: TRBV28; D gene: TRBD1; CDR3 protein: CASSGNRGRETQYF
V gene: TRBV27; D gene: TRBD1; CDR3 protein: CASSSPRDRRNTEAFF
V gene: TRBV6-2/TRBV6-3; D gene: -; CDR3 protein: CASKRETQYF
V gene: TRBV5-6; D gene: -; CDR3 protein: CASSLVQDRPYEQYF
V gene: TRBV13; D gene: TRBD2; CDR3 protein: CASSHRTSGPDTQYF
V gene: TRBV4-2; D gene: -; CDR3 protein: CASSQAHRDPAYEQYF
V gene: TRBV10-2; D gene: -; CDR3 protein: CASSEISNSPLHF
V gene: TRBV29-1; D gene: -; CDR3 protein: CSIYRADTQYF
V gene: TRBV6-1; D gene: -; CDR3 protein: CASSEKGVTPLHF
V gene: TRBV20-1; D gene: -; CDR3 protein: CSATSNQGYNEQFF
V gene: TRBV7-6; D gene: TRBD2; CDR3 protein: CASSLSGLAGGLDTQYF
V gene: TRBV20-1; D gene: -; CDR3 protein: CSARSADRGKQFF
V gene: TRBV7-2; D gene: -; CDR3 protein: CASSLGKGYTF
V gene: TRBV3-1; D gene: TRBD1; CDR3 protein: CASRNRGQATDTQYF
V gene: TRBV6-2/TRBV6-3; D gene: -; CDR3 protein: CASRYDYEQYF
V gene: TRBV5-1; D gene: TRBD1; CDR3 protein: CASSWTGSDNTEAFF
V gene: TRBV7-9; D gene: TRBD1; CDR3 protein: CASSSPTPGQGPYEQYF
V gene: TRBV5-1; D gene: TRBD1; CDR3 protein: CASSGGGLNTEAFF
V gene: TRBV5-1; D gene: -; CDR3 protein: CASQAVTTNTGELFF
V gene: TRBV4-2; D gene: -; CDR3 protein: CASSGPGGEQFF
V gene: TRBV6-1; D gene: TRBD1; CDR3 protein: CASSDRQGRNSPLHF
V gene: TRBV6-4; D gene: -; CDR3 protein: CASSDWHNYGYTF
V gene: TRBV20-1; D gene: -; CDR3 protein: CSAAKNQETQYF
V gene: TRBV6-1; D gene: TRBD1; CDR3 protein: CASSPTSGGLSKNIQYF
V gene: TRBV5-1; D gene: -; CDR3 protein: CASSLDQGMSEQYF
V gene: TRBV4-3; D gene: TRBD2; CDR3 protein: CASSQEPYRTSRETQYF
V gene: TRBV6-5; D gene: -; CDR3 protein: CASSYSPGQRIEQYF
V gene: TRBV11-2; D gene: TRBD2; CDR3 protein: CASSLDAGLALNEQFF
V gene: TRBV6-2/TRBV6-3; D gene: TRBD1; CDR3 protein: CASSRRQGLSEKLFF
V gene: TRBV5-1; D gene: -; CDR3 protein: CASSFRGGGANVLTF
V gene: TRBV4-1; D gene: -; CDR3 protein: CASSLGGGVANEKLFF
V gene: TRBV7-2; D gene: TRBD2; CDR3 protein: CASSHKRGGGETQYF
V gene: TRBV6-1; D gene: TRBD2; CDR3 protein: CASTSLAGGLGNEQFF
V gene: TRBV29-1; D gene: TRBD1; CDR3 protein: CSAGKGWTGDEQYF
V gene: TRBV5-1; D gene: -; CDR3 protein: CASSMGSSYEQYF
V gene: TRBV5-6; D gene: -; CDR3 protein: CASSSGGGRQYF
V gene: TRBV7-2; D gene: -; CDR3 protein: CASTGSRGLSYNSPLHF
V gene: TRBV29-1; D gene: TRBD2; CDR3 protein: CSGTSGNTGELFF
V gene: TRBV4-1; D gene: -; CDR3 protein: CASSLRSWFGSDEQYF
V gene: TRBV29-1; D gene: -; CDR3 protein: CSVVIAYNEQFF
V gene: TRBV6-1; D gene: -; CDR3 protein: CASSEQGSYEQYF
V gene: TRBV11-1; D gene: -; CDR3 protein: CASSPTPGGELFF
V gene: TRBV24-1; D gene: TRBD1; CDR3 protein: CATSDMGTGGIQEQFF
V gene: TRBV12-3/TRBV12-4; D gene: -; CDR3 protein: CASSLGTGSTGELFF
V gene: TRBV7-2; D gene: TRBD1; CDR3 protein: CASSLGDRRNTEAFF
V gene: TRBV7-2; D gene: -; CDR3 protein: CASSLVGGGSTDTQYF
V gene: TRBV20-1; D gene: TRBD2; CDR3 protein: CSARDLTLADHNEQFF
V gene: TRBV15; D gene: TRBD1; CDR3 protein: CATSGGQGADTQYF
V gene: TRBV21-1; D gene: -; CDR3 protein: CASNTTQGSEQYF
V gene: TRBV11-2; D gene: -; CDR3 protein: CASSFGASGTDTQYF
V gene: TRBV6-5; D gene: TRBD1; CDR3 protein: CASSNPTGGLYEQYF
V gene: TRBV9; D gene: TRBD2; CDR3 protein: CASSVGGTSSHEQYF